This T cell receptor beta chain emerged from a study of OX40 agonist ivuxolimab in advanced cancers. Points from the study as a whole: Part of the nonresponder group also had normalized T-cell clonal expansion that was low. Expanded clones were, on average, more numerous in CD8+ T cells than in CD4+.

V gave up 3 bases and J gave up 1 base; unmatched junction bases: 8. Germline V CDR1 and CDR2: SGHAT, FQDESV (reference sequence). The CDR3 is 16 amino acids. Worth noting for this clone: Its antigen is as yet unknown.

The investigators sampled blood at baseline, at cycle 4 day 1, and at cycle 7 day 1. The data were produced by immunoSEQ multiplex PCR, yet TCRdb's version contains in-frame clones alone and is incomplete. The sample gives 45,000 to 55,000 clones, roughly 92% of which show up once; around 12% is in the top ten. The receptor's source is an adult with an advanced solid tumor such as melanoma, head and neck, liver or kidney cancer. This chain joins TRBV11-1 and TRBJ2-5; TRBD2 agrees at 7 bases. Sequencing was performed on CD4+ or CD8+ T cells sorted from blood, taken in a trial of the OX40 agonist ivuxolimab. The CDR3 reads CASSFFRGESQETQYF. DNA of the CDR3: TGTGCCAGCAGCTTTTTCCGGGGGGAGAGCCAAGAGACCCAGTACTTC.